This T cell receptor beta chain is from a study of blood T cell repertoires in COVID-19. Per the original data handling: Nucleated cell number was recorded as an estimate derived from reference gene primer amplification. Generated by immunoSEQ multiplex PCR, the TCRdb table keeps only in-frame clones and is missing some. V and J calls and clone size are those listed in that table; D and trimming were worked out from the DNA. The table has over 250,000 clones, 87% seen once. Germline CDR1 and CDR2: SGHAT and FQNNGV. V gave up 7 bases and J gave up 5 bases; unmatched junction bases: 5. The CDR3 has 14 amino acids.

This rearrangement joins TRBV11-2 to TRBJ2-2, with TRBD1 identical over 9 bases. The sequenced sample consisted of peripheral blood. The TCR was taken from a woman aged 40-49 years who had recovered from COVID-19. DNA for the CDR3: TGTGCCAGCACGGGACAGGGTCAGACCGGGGAGCTGTTTTTT. Amino acid sequence: CASTGQGQTGELFF. Variable domain in full (rest from reference TRBV11-2 and TRBJ2-2): EAGVAQSPRYKIIEKRQSVAFWCNPISGHATLYWYQQILGQGPKLLIQFQNNGVVDDSQLPKDRFSAERLKGVDSTLKIQPAKLEDSAVYLCASTGQGQTGELFFGEGSRLTVL.